A single sample gave rise to the 10 T cell receptor beta chains below, sequenced in a study of early T cells in non-severe SARS-CoV-2 infection. TCRdb reprocessed the 5' RACE reads with MiXCR, giving one entry per CDR3 protein. The table shows 60,000 or so distinct CDR3 sequences, with about 10% occurring only once. The sample taken for sequencing was whole blood. Every receptor here comes from an adult who was a healthcare worker with PCR-confirmed SARS-CoV-2 infection or an uninfected control (not recorded which).

There are many counts of this clonotype. The chain recombines TRBV7-9 with TRBJ2-3, with D perhaps TRBD2 (6 bases). The V gene's germline CDR1 is SEHNR and CDR2 FQNEAQ (reference sequence). V was shortened by 3 bases and J by 0 bases, with 13 bases between the two germline ends. This CDR3 comprises 16 residues. CDR3 loop: CASSFRRAKSTDTQYF. CDR3 sequence (DNA): TGTGCCAGCAGCTTTAGGAGGGCAAAAAGCACAGATACGCAGTATTTT.

This clonotype appeared many times. The rearrangement uses TRBV9 and TRBJ2-7; 14 positions agree with TRBD2. The CDR3 is 17 residues long. With 3 bases clipped from V and 3 bases from J, the junction kept 8 bases outside the gene matches. Looked up from germline, CDR1 is SGDLS and CDR2 is YYNGEE. This CDR3 is CASSAAVGLAGDYEQYF. The CDR3 DNA sequence: TGTGCCAGCAGCGCCGCTGTGGGACTAGCGGGAGACTACGAGCAGTACTTC.

This clonotype counts as medium-sized. The chain uses TRBV7-2 and TRBJ2-7; 9 nucleotides agree with TRBD1. The germline CDR1 and CDR2 sequences are SGHTA and FQGNSA. The CDR3 is made up of 15 amino acids. Trimming cost V 5 bases and J 6 bases; bases outside gene matches: 11. CDR3 in amino acids: CASSTTGTGPLEQYF. CDR3 DNA: TGTGCCAGCAGCACGACCGGGACAGGGCCTCTCGAGCAGTACTTC.

This clonotype was detected a few times. This sequence joins TRBV5-1 and TRBJ1-1, with D unresolved. Trimming stripped 0 bases from V and 1 base from J, with 10 bases between. Germline V gives CDR1 SGHRS, CDR2 YFSETQ. The CDR3 is 15 residues long. CDR3 sequence: CASSLVGGGNTEAFF. The DNA for the CDR3 is TGCGCCAGCAGCTTGGTTGGCGGCGGGAACACTGAAGCTTTCTTT.

This clonotype was seen many times. The chain has TRBV7-6 and TRBJ2-2, with 7 bases matching TRBD1. With V trimmed by 1 base and J by 6 bases, 20 bases remained unmatched. Germline CDR1 is SGHVS and CDR2 is FNYEAQ. The length of the CDR3 is 20 residues. CDR3 bases: TGTGCCAGCAGCTTAGTGGTGGGGACGACAGGGCCCGGTATTGCCGGGGAGCTGTTTTTT. It yields the protein CASSLVVGTTGPGIAGELFF.

The chain links TRBV11-3 to TRBJ2-3; D is unresolved. The CDR3 contains 13 residues. V was shortened by 1 base and J by 9 bases, with 11 bases between the two germline ends. CDR1 is SGHNT and CDR2 is YENEEA in the germline V gene. CDR3 region: CASSLANVETQYF. The CDR3 DNA reads as TGTGCCAGCAGCTTAGCAAACGTCGAAACGCAGTATTTT.

The sample holds many counts of this clonotype. J is TRBJ1-2 and V is TRBV5-8, with TRBD1 matching 9 bases. V gave up 2 bases and J gave up 5 bases; unmatched junction bases: 4. The CDR3 consists of 14 residues. Germline V gene data show CDR1 as SGHTS and CDR2 as YDEGEE. In nucleotides, the CDR3 is TGTGCCAGCAGCTTTACAGGGGGCGCATATGGCTACACCTTC. It is translated as CASSFTGGAYGYTF.

The V gene is TRBV24-1, the J gene TRBJ1-3; D is uncertain. The germline gives CDR1 KGHDR, CDR2 SFDVKD. This CDR3 is 15 amino acids long. V shed 3 bases and J shed 1 base, with 9 bases lying between them. The CDR3 region is CATSDPQLSGNTIYF. CDR3 nucleotide sequence: TGTGCCACCAGTGATCCACAGTTATCTGGAAACACCATATATTTT.

This clonotype showed up many times. The chain is built from TRBV11-2 and TRBJ2-1, with D possibly TRBD1 on 5 matching bases. V was cut by 1 base and J by 3 bases, with 13 bases left in between. The CDR3 sequence is 16 residues long. Germline V gives CDR1 SGHAT, CDR2 FQNNGV. The CDR3 sequence is CASSLGRGSGYNEQFF. Here the CDR3 DNA reads TGTGCCAGCAGCTTAGGAAGGGGCTCGGGCTACAATGAGCAGTTCTTC.

This chain joins TRBV9 and TRBJ1-3; D is unresolved. The CDR3 length is 14 residues. Germline values: CDR1 SGDLS, CDR2 YYNGEE. The ends were cut back, 3 bases at V and 2 bases at J, with 9 bases in the middle. The CDR3 region is CASSEGGPGNTIYF. In nucleotides, the CDR3 is TGTGCCAGCAGCGAGGGTGGCCCTGGAAACACCATATATTTT.